This T cell receptor beta chain was sequenced for a study of T cell responses to AZD1222 COVID-19 vaccine. The data were produced by immunoSEQ multiplex PCR, yet TCRdb's version contains in-frame clones alone and is incomplete. The sample yields 90,000 to 150,000 clones, approximately 86% seen once. This CDR3 comprises 16 residues. Germline lookup yields CDR1 SGHNT and CDR2 YENEEA. V was cut by 1 base and J by 3 bases, with 15 bases left in between. This clone was counted once. The sample consisted of peripheral blood, taken on day 0 of AZD1222 vaccination. The rearrangement uses TRBV11-3 and TRBJ2-5; possible D gene TRBD1, 6 bases. This receptor was obtained from an adult in good health. The CDR3 sequence is CASSLGGRGTEETQYF. The CDR3 bases are TGTGCCAGCAGCTTAGGTGGTAGGGGGACGGAAGAGACCCAGTACTTC.